This T cell receptor beta chain was captured by sequencing in a study of T-cell memory formation after mild COVID-19. Study context: TCR clusters were largely donor specific.

Germline-derived CDR1 and CDR2 are MGHRA and YSYEKL. V was cut by 1 base and J by 4 bases, with 16 bases left in between. This CDR3 contains 16 residues. There are a few counts of this clonotype. Each CDR3 protein gets one entry after TCRdb re-called the 5' RACE reads with MiXCR. The data show roughly 450,000 distinct CDR3 sequences, with roughly 18% seen just once and approximately 13% held by the top ten. Sequencing was carried out using PBMCs or a T cell subset sorted from them (not recorded which). The TCR comes from an adult woman who had mild COVID-19 (a few samples of this study predate the infection). Cell type and time point are not known. The V gene is TRBV4-1, the J gene TRBJ2-5; D is unresolved. The CDR3 DNA reads as TGCGCCAGCAGCCAAGGAGGCTTACTCCTGGGAGAGACCCAGTACTTC. Translation: CASSQGGLLLGETQYF.